The rows below give T cell receptor beta chains drawn from one sample of a study of beta chain features in type 1 diabetes. TCRdb's copy holds only in-frame clones and misses some; the assay was immunoSEQ multiplex PCR. The table lists hundreds of thousands of clones, roughly 16% of them singletons. The specimen sequenced was naive CD4+ T cells from blood. The receptors derive from a woman under 30 in good health. CDR3s include the opening cysteine and the closing phenylalanine or tryptophan. The D gene is left open where the match is weak. The size of a clone is reported for some rows only, either as once, few or many, or as a class for expanded clones.

CDR3aa	CDR3nt	abundance	v_gene	j_gene	len	d_gene
CASSLQALAEPFREETQYF	TGTGCCAGCAGCCTCCAGGCACTAGCGGAACCCTTTAGGGAGGAGACCCAGTACTTC	few	TRBV21-1	TRBJ2-5	19	NA
CSAHTGAGELFF	TGCAGCGCTCACACCGGCGCCGGGGAGCTGTTTTTT	few	TRBV29-1	TRBJ2-2	12	NA
CASSQEGQGASTDTQYF	TGTGCCAGCAGCCAAGAGGGACAGGGGGCCAGCACAGATACGCAGTATTTT	few	TRBV4-2	TRBJ2-3	17	TRBD1
CASSHRLAGGSFEQFF	TGTGCCAGCAGCCACCGACTAGCGGGAGGATCGTTTGAGCAGTTCTTC	NA	TRBV14	TRBJ2-1	16	TRBD2
CASSRTAVRTEAFF	TGTGCCAGCAGCAGGACAGCGGTACGCACTGAAGCTTTCTTT	NA	TRBV6-5	TRBJ1-1	14	NA
CASSPWGRDTGELFF	TGTGCCAGCAGCCCCTGGGGTCGCGACACCGGGGAGCTGTTTTTT	NA	TRBV7-9	TRBJ2-2	15	NA
CASSRGNTQYF	TGTGCCAGCAGCCGGGGGAATACGCAGTATTTT	NA	TRBV27	TRBJ2-3	11	NA
CSVESGSNTIYF	TGCAGCGTTGAAAGTGGGTCTAACACCATATATTTT	NA	TRBV29-1	TRBJ1-3	12	NA
CASSQVIGTYEQYF	TGCGCCAGCAGCCAAGTTATCGGGACCTACGAGCAGTACTTC	NA	TRBV4-1	TRBJ2-7	14	NA
CASTMTGASGTQYF	TGTGCCAGCACCATGACAGGCGCCTCGGGGACCCAGTACTTC	few	TRBV2	TRBJ2-5	14	NA
CAWREGGFNEQFF	TGTGCCTGGCGGGAGGGAGGGTTCAATGAGCAGTTCTTC	NA	TRBV30	TRBJ2-1	13	TRBD2
CASSRSEPRVEQYF	TGTGCCAGCAGCCGGAGCGAACCTCGTGTGGAGCAGTACTTC	few	TRBV6-5	TRBJ2-7	14	NA
CASSLEAGTGDRETQYF	TGTGCCAGCAGCTTAGAGGCCGGGACAGGGGATCGGGAGACCCAGTACTTC	NA	TRBV7-2	TRBJ2-5	17	TRBD1
CASSRRPENRSYNEQFF	TGTGCCAGCAGCCGCAGACCCGAGAACCGCTCCTACAATGAGCAGTTCTTC	NA	TRBV7-9	TRBJ2-1	17	NA
CASSTTGDQPQHF	TGTGCCAGCAGTACCACGGGGGATCAGCCCCAGCATTTT	NA	TRBV6-6	TRBJ1-5	13	NA
CASSLSSDTQYF	TGTGCCAGCAGCTTATCTTCAGATACGCAGTATTTT	few	TRBV11-2	TRBJ2-3	12	NA
CASSYRDRGDGYTF	TGTGCCAGCAGTTACCGGGACAGGGGCGATGGCTACACCTTC	NA	TRBV6-5	TRBJ1-2	14	TRBD1
CASSRSLRVAQKLFF	TGTGCCAGCAGTAGGAGCCTTCGGGTCGCGCAAAAACTGTTTTTT	few	TRBV28	TRBJ1-4	15	NA
CASSLASGSSYEQYF	TGTGCCAGCAGCTTAGCGAGTGGTAGCTCCTACGAGCAGTACTTC	few	TRBV7-6	TRBJ2-7	15	NA
CASSYLAGVYNEQFF	TGTGCCAGCAGTTACTTAGCGGGAGTATATAATGAGCAGTTCTTC	NA	TRBV6-6	TRBJ2-1	15	TRBD2
CASSLSPGPTYF	TGTGCCAGCAGTTTATCGCCGGGACCTACTTACTTC	NA	TRBV27	TRBJ2-5	12	NA
CSASRQGQFF	TGCAGTGCTAGTCGGCAGGGGCAGTTCTTC	NA	TRBV20-1	TRBJ2-1	10	NA
CASSLSSRGRADTQYF	TGTGCCAGCAGCTTATCGAGCAGGGGGCGGGCAGATACGCAGTATTTT	NA	TRBV7-9	TRBJ2-3	16	TRBD1
CASSLPGQVGFEQYF	TGTGCCAGCAGCCTCCCGGGACAGGTTGGTTTCGAGCAGTACTTC	NA	TRBV7-2	TRBJ2-7	15	TRBD1
CSVRQDMNTEAFF	TGCAGCGTTCGACAGGATATGAACACTGAAGCTTTCTTT	NA	TRBV29-1	TRBJ1-1	13	NA
CASSSQDQLEETQYF	TGTGCCAGCAGTTCGCAGGACCAGTTGGAAGAGACCCAGTACTTC	NA	TRBV28	TRBJ2-5	15	NA
CAISESTGAGTEAFF	TGTGCCATCAGTGAGTCGACAGGGGCTGGCACTGAAGCTTTCTTT	few	TRBV10-3	TRBJ1-1	15	TRBD1
CASSSTGYEQYF	TGTGCCAGCAGTTCTACGGGTTACGAGCAGTACTTC	few	TRBV2	TRBJ2-7	12	NA